The rows below give T cell receptor beta chains drawn from one sample of a study of neurological immune-mediated disorders. One entry per CDR3 protein, called by TCRdb with MiXCR from the 5' RACE reads. The sample consists of just under 40,000 distinct CDR3 sequences, approximately 7.2% of them appearing once. Sequencing was carried out using CD4+ T cells from blood. The receptors stem from a man aged 50 to 59 in good health. The CDR3 runs from the conserved cysteine through the conserved F or W. The order of the fields is D gene, V gene, clone size, J gene, CDR3 DNA, CDR3 protein. D genes are given only for firm matches. Size is omitted from some rows. Given values are once, few, many or a class for expanded clones.

>TRBD2|TRBV7-2|many|TRBJ2-6
TGTGCCAGCAGCTTCCGGGGGGGCCCTGGGGCCAACGTCCTGACTTTC
CASSFRGGPGANVLTF
>TRBD2|TRBV25-1|NA|TRBJ2-7
TGTGCCAGCAGTCCTACTAGCGCCGCCTACGAGCAGTACTTC
CASSPTSAAYEQYF
>TRBD1|TRBV5-6|many|TRBJ1-6
TGTGCCAGCAGTACAGGGGGAAATTCACCCCTCCACTTT
CASSTGGNSPLHF
>TRBD2|TRBV7-2|many|TRBJ2-2
TGTGCCAGCAGCCCCCGATACGGGACTACTGGACCGAACACCGGGGAGCTGTTTTTT
CASSPRYGTTGPNTGELFF
>TRBD2|TRBV27|many|TRBJ2-3
TGTGCCAGCAGTTCCCGGACTAGCGGGGACCTCAGGACGCAGTATTTT
CASSSRTSGDLRTQYF
>TRBD2|TRBV20-1|many|TRBJ2-7
TGCAGTGCTAGAGATCTCGCGGGAGGGTACGAGCAGTACTTC
CSARDLAGGYEQYF
>NA|TRBV24-1|many|TRBJ1-2
TGTGCCACCAGTGAGGATTGGCAGGGTAACGGCTACACCTTC
CATSEDWQGNGYTF
>TRBD2|TRBV29-1|many|TRBJ2-3
TGCAGCGTCACTTTCGCGGGAGGAGGAGATACGCAGTATTTT
CSVTFAGGGDTQYF
>TRBD1|TRBV18|many|TRBJ1-1
TGTGCCAGCTCACGACAGGGTTTGAACACTGAAGCTTTCTTT
CASSRQGLNTEAFF
>NA|TRBV16|many|TRBJ1-6
TGTGCCAGCAGCCAATCCTTGGGTCTCGAGTCACCCCTCCACTTT
CASSQSLGLESPLHF